The next 2 T cell receptor beta chains were all read from a single sample in a study of identical twins. In TCRdb, the 5' RACE reads were re-called with MiXCR into one record per CDR3 protein. The data hold about 240,000 distinct CDR3 sequences, with approximately 7.3% observed a single time. This sample also belongs to another study, concerning yellow fever vaccine responses in identical twins.

The sequenced sample consisted of CD8+ T cells sorted from blood. These receptors all come from a young woman in good health.

The chain uses TRBV5-1 and TRBJ1-2; perhaps TRBD1 as D (6 bases). Trimming took 4 bases from V and 13 from J, leaving 17 bases between them. Germline V CDR1 and CDR2: SGHRS, YFSETQ. This CDR3 has 12 residues. The CDR3 here is CASSPDSLYPTF. For the CDR3, the DNA is TGCGCCAGCAGCCCGGACAGCCTTTACCCCACCTTC. Drawing the rest from reference TRBV5-1 and TRBJ1-2, the complete variable domain is KAGVTQTPRYLIKTRGQQVTLSCSPISGHRSVSWYQQTPGQGLQFLFEYFSETQRNKGNFPGRFSGRQFSNSRSEMNVSTLELGDSALYLCASSPDSLYPTFGSGTRLTVV.

This clonotype was recorded at least ten times. V and J are TRBV10-3 and TRBJ2-3; D might be TRBD1 (5 bases). Trimming left V 11 bases short and J 3 bases short, with 24 bases between. The CDR3 runs to 16 residues. Germline loops: CDR1 ENHRY, CDR2 SYGVKD. CDR3 nucleotide sequence: TGTGCCGCTTCAAGGCAGGGCCTTACTAAGACAGATACGCAGTATTTT. Protein product: CAASRQGLTKTDTQYF.